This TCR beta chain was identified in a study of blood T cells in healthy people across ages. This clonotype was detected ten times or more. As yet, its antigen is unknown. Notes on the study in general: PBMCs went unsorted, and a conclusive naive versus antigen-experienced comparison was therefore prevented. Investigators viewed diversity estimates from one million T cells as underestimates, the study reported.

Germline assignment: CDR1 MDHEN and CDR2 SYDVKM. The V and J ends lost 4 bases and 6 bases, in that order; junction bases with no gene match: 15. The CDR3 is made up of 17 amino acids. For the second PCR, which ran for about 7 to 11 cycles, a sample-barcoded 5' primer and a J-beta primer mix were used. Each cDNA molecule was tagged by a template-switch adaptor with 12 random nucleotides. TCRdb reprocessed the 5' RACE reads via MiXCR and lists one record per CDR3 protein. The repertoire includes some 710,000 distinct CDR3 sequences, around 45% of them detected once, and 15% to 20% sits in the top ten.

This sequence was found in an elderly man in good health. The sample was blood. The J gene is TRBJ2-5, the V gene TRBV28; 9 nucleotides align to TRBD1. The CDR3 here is CASSSGGFTGGGKTQYF. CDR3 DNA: TGTGCCAGCAGTTCGGGAGGATTCACAGGGGGCGGGAAGACCCAGTACTTC.